What follows are 10 T cell receptor beta chains derived from one specimen sequenced in a study of radiotherapy plus CTLA-4 blockade in lung cancer. Sequencing used immunoSEQ multiplex PCR; TCRdb keeps in-frame clones, though not all of them. The sample comprises tens of thousands of clones, 60% to 85% of which are singletons, and 3.5% to 4.5% rests with the top ten. The material was peripheral blood, obtained from a patient treated with radiotherapy plus ipilimumab. These receptors all stem from a human donor with non-small cell lung cancer who had a partial response to radiotherapy plus ipilimumab. Some clones in this sample may be carry-over from other donors' samples.

CDR3 loop: CASSLAGRDPPRAFF. DNA for the CDR3: TGTGCCAGCAGCTTAGCGGGCAGGGATCCCCCCCGAGCTTTCTTT. The V call is TRBV7-9, the J call TRBJ1-1; possible D gene TRBD1, 5 bases. Germline CDR1 reads SEHNR; CDR2 reads FQNEAQ (reference sequence). There are 15 residues in the CDR3. The V and J ends lost 0 bases and 10 bases respectively, with 18 bases between them.

This rearrangement joins TRBV6-6 to TRBJ2-1; D uncertain. Germline V gene data show CDR1 as MNHNY and CDR2 as SVGAGI (reference sequence). V was pared by 6 bases and J by 0 bases, with 9 bases between. The CDR3 extends over 14 amino acids. CDR3 amino acids: CASSLSSSYNEQFF. DNA for the CDR3: TGTGCCAGCAGCCTTAGCAGCTCCTACAATGAGCAGTTCTTC.

In this sample, this clone turned up a few times. CDR3 nucleotide sequence: TGTGCCAGCAGGGGACTAGCGGGAGTTACAGATACGCAGTATTTT. Translated: CASRGLAGVTDTQYF. V gene TRBV6-6 combines with J gene TRBJ2-3; the match to TRBD2 covers 14 bases. V was pared by 6 bases and J by 3 bases, with 2 bases of the junction left unmatched. The CDR3 consists of 15 residues. Germline CDR1 and CDR2: MNHNY and SVGAGI (reference sequence).

The V and J genes are TRBV27 and TRBJ2-2, with 7 bases matching TRBD1. Germline assignment: CDR1 MNHEY and CDR2 SMNVEV (reference sequence). The junction had 0 bases not matched to a gene; V was cut back by 2 bases and J by 0 bases. This CDR3 contains 15 residues. In nucleotides, the CDR3 is TGTGCCAGCAGTTTAGGGACAGCGAACACCGGGGAGCTGTTTTTT. Protein product: CASSLGTANTGELFF.

This clone turned up a few times. This same CDR3 is encoded by further DNA sequences in the sample. The J gene is TRBJ2-4, the V gene TRBV20-1; D is unresolved. Deletions cut 4 bases from V and 4 bases from J, with 5 bases between. The CDR3 extends over 11 amino acids. CDR1 is DFQATT and CDR2 is SNEGSKA in the germline V gene (reference sequence). CDR3 DNA: TGCAGTGCTAAAACTAAAAACATTCAGTACTTC. Amino acid sequence: CSAKTKNIQYF.

The chain links TRBV7-9 to TRBJ2-5; 13 bases are shared with TRBD2. The junction had 4 bases not matched to a gene; V was cut back by 1 base and J by 2 bases. This CDR3 region has 17 residues. Germline V lookup: CDR1 SEHNR, CDR2 FQNEAQ (reference sequence). CDR3 amino acids: CASSLGLAGGLQETQYF. CDR3 coding DNA: TGTGCCAGCAGCTTAGGACTAGCGGGGGGCCTACAAGAGACCCAGTACTTC.

J is TRBJ1-4 and V is TRBV4-1, with no clear D. CDR1 is MGHRA and CDR2 is YSYEKL in the germline V gene. This CDR3 spans 16 amino acids. V lost 1 base and J lost 4, with 13 bases in between. The CDR3 DNA is TGCGCCAGCAGCCAAGTCCTTAGAGGATATAATGAAAAACTGTTTTTT. This gives the protein CASSQVLRGYNEKLFF.

The CDR3 region is CASSLPRKPGLAESSYNEQFF. CDR3 coding DNA: TGTGCCAGCAGCTTACCGCGTAAACCAGGACTAGCGGAAAGCTCCTACAATGAGCAGTTCTTC. This chain links TRBV7-8 with TRBJ2-1; the match to TRBD2 covers 10 bases. The CDR3 is 21 residues long. Per germline, CDR1 SGHVS and CDR2 FQNEAQ. Unmatched junction bases numbered 16, after V lost 2 bases and J lost 0 bases. Filled out from reference TRBV7-8 and TRBJ2-1, the complete variable domain reads GAGVSQSPRYKVAKRGQDVALRCDPISGHVSLFWYQQALGQGPEFLTYFQNEAQLDKSGLPSDRFFAERPEGSVSTLKIQRTQQEDSAVYLCASSLPRKPGLAESSYNEQFFGPGTRLTVL.

V gene TRBV7-3 combines with J gene TRBJ2-5; 8 nucleotides line up with TRBD2. The CDR3 runs 15 residues. Germline-derived CDR1 and CDR2 are SGHTA and FQGTGA. V lost 5 bases to trimming and J lost 5 bases; unmatched junction nucleotides: 10. The CDR3 protein is CASSRNGGAGETQYF. The CDR3 DNA follows: TGTGCCAGCAGCCGAAACGGGGGGGCGGGCGAGACCCAGTACTTC.

This clone was seen a few times. The chain recombines TRBV7-2 with TRBJ1-3; 9 positions agree with TRBD1. The CDR3 has 14 residues. Trimming cost V 5 bases and J 4 bases; bases outside gene matches: 3. Germline assignment: CDR1 SGHTA and CDR2 FQGNSA. CDR3 sequence (DNA): TGTGCCAGCAGCCCCGGGACAGGGGGAAACACCATATATTTT. It specifies CASSPGTGGNTIYF.